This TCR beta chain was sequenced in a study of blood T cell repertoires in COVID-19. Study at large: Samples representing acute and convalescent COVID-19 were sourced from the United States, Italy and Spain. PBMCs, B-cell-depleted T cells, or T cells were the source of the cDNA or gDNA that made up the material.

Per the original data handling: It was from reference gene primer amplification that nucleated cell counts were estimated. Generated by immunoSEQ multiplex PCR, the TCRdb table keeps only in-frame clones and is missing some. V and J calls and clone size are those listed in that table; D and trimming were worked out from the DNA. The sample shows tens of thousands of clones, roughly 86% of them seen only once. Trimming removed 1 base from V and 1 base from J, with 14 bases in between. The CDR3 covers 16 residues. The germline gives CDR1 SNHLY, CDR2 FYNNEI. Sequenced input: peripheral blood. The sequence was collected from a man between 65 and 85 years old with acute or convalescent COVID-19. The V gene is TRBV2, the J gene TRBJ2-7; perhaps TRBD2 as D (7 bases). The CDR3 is CASSEEAGALSYEQYF. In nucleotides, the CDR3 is TGTGCCAGCAGTGAAGAGGCGGGGGCCCTTTCCTACGAGCAGTACTTC.